This T cell receptor beta chain comes out of a study of shared clonotypes between healthy human individuals. Whole-study findings and limits: Richness estimates generally favored naive over memory subsets. Genetic and exposure-history diversity was limited by the small donor number.

As concerns this clone: Antigen: not known.

Authors' methods: For the immunoSEQ data, sequences were junction-only without quality scores, so filtering differed. Sequenced by immunoSEQ multiplex PCR; TCRdb stores in-frame clones only, minus some. The V and J calls and the clone size are those of that table, but D and trimming were determined from the DNA. The sample lists about 2.1 million clones, just under 95% occurring once. Only CD45RO-negative cells positively selected for CCR7 counted as naive CD8 cells, so terminally differentiated effector memory CD45RA+ cells were excluded. V lost 3 bases and J 10 bases, leaving 7 bases between the germline ends. This CDR3 is 10 amino acids long. Germline values: CDR1 DFQATT, CDR2 SNEGSKA (reference sequence).

The V and J genes are TRBV20-1 and TRBJ2-1; D call uncertain. The clonotype originates from a man younger than 30 in good health. Some clones in this sample may be carry-over from other donors' samples. Sequencing was performed on naive CD8+ T cells from PBMCs. The CDR3 DNA reads as TGCAGTGCTAGTAACTTAGAGCAGTTCTTC. Its protein is CSASNLEQFF.